This TCR beta chain was captured by sequencing in a study of cytomegalovirus exposure and HLA in healthy donors. Notes on the study in general: Specificity for CMV antigens was confirmed in vitro for three of the CMV-associated chains.

This clone was picked up one time. As yet, its antigen is unknown. The CDR3 length is 16 residues. Trimming cost V 7 bases and J 3 bases, with 18 bases left between them. Germline assignment: CDR1 LNHDA and CDR2 SQIVND (reference sequence). TCRdb keeps only in-frame clones here, not all; method: immunoSEQ multiplex PCR. The sample carries fewer than 200,000 clones, about 95% recorded once. The chain carries TRBV19 and TRBJ2-2; a weak D match, TRBD2 (5 bases). The receptor was derived from a woman aged 18 to 35 in good health and CMV-seronegative. What was sequenced was PBMCs. The CDR3 spells CASNHIGETHTGELFF. The DNA of the CDR3 is TGTGCCAGTAATCACATCGGGGAAACTCACACCGGGGAGCTGTTTTTT.